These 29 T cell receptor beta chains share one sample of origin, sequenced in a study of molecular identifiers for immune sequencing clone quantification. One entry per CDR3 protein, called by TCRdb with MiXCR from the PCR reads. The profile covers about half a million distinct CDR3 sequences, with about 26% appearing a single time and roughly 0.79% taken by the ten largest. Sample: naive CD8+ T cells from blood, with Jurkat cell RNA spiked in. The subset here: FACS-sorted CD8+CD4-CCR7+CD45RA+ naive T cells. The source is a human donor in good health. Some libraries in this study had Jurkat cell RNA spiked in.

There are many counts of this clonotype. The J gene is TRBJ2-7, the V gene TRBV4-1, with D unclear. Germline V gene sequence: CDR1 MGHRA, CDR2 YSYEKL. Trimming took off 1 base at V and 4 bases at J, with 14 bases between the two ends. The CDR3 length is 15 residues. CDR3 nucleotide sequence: TGCGCCAGCAGCCAAGGCGTAGTAGTGGATTACGAGCAGTACTTC. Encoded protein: CASSQGVVVDYEQYF.

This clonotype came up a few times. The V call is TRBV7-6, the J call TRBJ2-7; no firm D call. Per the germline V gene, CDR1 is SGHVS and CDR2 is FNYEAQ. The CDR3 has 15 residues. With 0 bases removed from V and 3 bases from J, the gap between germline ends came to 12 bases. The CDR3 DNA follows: TGTGCCAGCAGCTTAGCGGCAGGCCGAAACTACGAGCAGTACTTC. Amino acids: CASSLAAGRNYEQYF.

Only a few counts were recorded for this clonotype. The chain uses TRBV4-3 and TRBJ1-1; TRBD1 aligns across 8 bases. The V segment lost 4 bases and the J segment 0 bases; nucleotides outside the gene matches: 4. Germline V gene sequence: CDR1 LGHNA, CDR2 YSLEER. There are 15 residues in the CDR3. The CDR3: CASSPDRALNTEAFF. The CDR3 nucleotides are TGCGCCAGCAGCCCGGACAGGGCGCTGAACACTGAAGCTTTCTTT.

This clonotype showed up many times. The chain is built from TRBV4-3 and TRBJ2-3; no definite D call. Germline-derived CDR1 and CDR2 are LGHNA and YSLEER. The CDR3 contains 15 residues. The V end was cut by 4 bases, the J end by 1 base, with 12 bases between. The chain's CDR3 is CASSLRPERTDTQYF. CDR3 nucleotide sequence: TGCGCCAGCAGCCTTCGCCCTGAACGCACAGATACGCAGTATTTT.

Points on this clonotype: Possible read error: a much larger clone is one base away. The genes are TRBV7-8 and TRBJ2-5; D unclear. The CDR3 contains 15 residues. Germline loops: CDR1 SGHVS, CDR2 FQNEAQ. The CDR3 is CASSLKQKYQEPQYF. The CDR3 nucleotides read TGTGCCAGCAGCTTAAAACAGAAGTACCAAGAGCCCCAGTACTTC.

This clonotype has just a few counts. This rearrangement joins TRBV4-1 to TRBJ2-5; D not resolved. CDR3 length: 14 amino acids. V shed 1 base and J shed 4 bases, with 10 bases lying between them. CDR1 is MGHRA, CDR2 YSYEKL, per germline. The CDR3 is CASSQAPAPETQYF. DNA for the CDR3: TGCGCCAGCAGCCAAGCCCCCGCGCCAGAGACCCAGTACTTC.

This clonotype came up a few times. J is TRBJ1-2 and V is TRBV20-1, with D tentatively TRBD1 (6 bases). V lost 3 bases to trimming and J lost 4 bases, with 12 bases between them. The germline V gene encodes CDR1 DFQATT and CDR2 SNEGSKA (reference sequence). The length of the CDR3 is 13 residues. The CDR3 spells CSARAGDRYGYTF. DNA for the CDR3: TGCAGTGCTAGGGCAGGGGATCGCTATGGCTACACCTTC.

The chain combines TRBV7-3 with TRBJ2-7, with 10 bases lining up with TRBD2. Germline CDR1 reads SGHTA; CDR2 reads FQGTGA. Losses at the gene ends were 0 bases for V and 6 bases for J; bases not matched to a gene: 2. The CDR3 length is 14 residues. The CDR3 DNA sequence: TGTGCCAGCAGCTTAACCGGGACTAGCGCCGAGCAGTACTTC. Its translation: CASSLTGTSAEQYF. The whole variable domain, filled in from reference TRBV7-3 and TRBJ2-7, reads GAGVSQTPSNKVTEKGKYVELRCDPISGHTALYWYRQSLGQGPEFLIYFQGTGAADDSGLPNDRFFAVRPEGSVSTLKIQRTERGDSAVYLCASSLTGTSAEQYFGPGTRLTVT.

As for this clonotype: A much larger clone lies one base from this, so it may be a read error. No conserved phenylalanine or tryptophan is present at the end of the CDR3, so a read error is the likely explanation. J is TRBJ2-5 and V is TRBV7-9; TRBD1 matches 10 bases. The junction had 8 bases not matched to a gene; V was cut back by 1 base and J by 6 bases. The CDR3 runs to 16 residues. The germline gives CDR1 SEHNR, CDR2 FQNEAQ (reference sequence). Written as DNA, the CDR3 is TGTGCCAGCAGCTTAGTTTCGGGACAGGGGTCCAAGACCCAGTACTCC. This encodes CASSLVSGQGSKTQYS.

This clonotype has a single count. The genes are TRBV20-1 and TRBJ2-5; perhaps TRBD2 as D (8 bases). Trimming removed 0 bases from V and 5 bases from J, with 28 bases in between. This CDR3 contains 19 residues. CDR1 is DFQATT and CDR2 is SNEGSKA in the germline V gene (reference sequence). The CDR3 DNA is TGCAGTGCTAGAGATCCCGGGGGACTAGAGGGGGCAATACGGGAGACCCAGTACTTC. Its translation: CSARDPGGLEGAIRETQYF.

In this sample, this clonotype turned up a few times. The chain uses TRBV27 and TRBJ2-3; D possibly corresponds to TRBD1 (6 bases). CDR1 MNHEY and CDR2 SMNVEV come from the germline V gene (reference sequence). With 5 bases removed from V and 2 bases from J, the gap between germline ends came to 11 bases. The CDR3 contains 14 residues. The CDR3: CASSITGFTDTQYF. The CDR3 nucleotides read TGTGCCAGCAGTATAACAGGGTTCACAGATACGCAGTATTTT.

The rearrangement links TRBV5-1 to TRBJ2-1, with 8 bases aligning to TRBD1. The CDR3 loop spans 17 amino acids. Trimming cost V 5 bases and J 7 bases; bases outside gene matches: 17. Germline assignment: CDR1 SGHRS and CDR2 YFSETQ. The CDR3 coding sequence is TGCGCCAGCAGTCCCTTGACCCCACAGGGGGAATGGAATGAGCAGTTCTTC. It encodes CASSPLTPQGEWNEQFF.

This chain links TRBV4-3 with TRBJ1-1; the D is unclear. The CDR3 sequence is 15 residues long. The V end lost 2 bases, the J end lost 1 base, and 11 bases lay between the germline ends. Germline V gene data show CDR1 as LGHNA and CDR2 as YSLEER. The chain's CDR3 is CASSQLISANTEAFF. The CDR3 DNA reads TGCGCCAGCAGCCAATTGATTTCTGCGAACACTGAAGCTTTCTTT.

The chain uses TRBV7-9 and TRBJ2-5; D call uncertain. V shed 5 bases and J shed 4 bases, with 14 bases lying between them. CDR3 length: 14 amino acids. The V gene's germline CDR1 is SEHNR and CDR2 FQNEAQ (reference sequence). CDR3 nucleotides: TGTGCCAGCAGCCAGCTCGAGGTGGGAGAGACCCAGTACTTC. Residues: CASSQLEVGETQYF. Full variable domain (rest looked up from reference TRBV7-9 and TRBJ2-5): DTGVSQNPRHKITKRGQNVTFRCDPISEHNRLYWYRQTLGQGPEFLTYFQNEAQLEKSRLLSDRFSAERPKGSFSTLEIQRTEQGDSAMYLCASSQLEVGETQYFGPGTRLLVL.

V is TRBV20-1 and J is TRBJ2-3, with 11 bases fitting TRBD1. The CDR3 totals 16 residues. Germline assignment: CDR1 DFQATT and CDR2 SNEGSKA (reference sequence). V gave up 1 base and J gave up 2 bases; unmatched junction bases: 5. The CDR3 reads CSARAGTGGNTDTQYF. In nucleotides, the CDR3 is TGCAGTGCTAGAGCGGGGACAGGGGGTAACACAGATACGCAGTATTTT.

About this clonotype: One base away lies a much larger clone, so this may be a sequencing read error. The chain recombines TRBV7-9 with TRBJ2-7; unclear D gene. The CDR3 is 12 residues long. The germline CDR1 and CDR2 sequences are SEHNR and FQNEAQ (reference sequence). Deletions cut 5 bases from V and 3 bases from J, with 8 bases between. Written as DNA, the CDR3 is TGTGCCAGCAGCCCCACAAGCTACGAGCAGTACTTC. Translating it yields CASSPTSYEQYF.

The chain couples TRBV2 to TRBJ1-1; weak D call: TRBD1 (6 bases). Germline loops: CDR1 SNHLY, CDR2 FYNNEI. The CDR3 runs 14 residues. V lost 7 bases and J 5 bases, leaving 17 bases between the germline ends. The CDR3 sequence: CASNKQGFVTEAFF. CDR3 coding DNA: TGTGCCAGCAATAAACAGGGCTTTGTGACTGAAGCTTTCTTT.

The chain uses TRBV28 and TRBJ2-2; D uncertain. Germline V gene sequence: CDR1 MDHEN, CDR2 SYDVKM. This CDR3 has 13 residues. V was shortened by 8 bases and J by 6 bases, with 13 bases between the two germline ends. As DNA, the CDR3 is TGTGCCAGCCTCGAGGAAATGGCCGGGGAGCTGTTTTTT. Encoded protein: CASLEEMAGELFF.

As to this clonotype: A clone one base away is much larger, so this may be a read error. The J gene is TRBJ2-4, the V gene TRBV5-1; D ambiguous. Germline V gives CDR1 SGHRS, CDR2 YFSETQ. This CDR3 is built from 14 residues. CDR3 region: CASSTRPGENVQYF. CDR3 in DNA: TGCGCCAGCAGCACCAGGCCTGGGGAAAACGTTCAGTACTTC.

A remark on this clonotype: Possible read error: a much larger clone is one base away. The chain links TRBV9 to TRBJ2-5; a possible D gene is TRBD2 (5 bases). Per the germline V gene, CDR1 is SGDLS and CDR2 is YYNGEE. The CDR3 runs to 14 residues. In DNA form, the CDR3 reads TGTGCCAGCAGCGAGGCGGGCGCACAAGAGCCCCAGTACTTC. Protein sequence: CASSEAGAQEPQYF.

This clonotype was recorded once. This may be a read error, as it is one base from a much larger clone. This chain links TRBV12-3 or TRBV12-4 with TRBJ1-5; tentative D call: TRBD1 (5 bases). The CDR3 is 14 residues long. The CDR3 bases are TGTGCCAGCAGTGATACAGGACTCAATCAGCGCCAGCATTTT. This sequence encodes CASSDTGLNQRQHF.

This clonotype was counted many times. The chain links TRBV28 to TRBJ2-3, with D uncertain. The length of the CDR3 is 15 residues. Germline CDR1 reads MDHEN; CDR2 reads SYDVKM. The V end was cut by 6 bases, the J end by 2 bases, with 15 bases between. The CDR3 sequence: CASRGSVTFTDTQYF. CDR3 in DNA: TGTGCCAGCAGAGGGTCGGTAACTTTCACAGATACGCAGTATTTT.

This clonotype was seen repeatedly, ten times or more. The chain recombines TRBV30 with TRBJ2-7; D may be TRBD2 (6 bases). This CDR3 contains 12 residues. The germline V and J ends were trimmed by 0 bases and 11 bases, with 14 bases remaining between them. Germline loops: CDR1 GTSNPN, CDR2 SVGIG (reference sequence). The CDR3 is CAWSVGAGEEYF. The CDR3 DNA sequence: TGTGCCTGGAGTGTAGGGGCCGGGGAGGAGTACTTC.

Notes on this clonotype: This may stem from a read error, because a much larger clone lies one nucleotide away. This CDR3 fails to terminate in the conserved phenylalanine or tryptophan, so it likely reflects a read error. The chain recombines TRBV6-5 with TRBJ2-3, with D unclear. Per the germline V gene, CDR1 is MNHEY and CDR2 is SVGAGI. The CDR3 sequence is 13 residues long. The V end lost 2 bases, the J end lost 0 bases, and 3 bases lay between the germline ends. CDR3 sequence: CASSYASTDTQYS. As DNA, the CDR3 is TGTGCCAGCAGTTACGCCAGCACAGATACGCAGTATTCT.

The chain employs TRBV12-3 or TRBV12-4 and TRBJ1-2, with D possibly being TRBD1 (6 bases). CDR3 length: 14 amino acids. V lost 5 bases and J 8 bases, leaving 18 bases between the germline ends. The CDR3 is CASSLVGGHSGYTF. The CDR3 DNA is TGTGCCAGCAGTCTTGTCGGGGGGCATTCCGGCTACACCTTC.

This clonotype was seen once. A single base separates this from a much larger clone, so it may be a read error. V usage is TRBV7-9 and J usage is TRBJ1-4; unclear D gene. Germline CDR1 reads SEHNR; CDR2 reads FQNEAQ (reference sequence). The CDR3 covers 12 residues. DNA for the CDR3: TGTGCCAGCGGCTTAGGCAATGAAAAACTGTTTTTT. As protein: CASGLGNEKLFF.

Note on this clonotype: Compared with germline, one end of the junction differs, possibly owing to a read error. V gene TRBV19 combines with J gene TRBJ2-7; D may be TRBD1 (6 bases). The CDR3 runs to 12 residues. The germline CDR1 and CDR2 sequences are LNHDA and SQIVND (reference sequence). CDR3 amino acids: CVSSFQGNEQYF. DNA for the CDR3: TGTGTCAGTAGTTTTCAGGGGAACGAGCAGTACTTC.

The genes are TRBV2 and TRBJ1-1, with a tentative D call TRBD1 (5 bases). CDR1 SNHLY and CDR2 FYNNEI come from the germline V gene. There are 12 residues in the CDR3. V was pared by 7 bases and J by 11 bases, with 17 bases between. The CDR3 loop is CASTPGRGVAFF. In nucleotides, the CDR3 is TGTGCCAGCACCCCGGGACGTGGGGTGGCTTTCTTT.

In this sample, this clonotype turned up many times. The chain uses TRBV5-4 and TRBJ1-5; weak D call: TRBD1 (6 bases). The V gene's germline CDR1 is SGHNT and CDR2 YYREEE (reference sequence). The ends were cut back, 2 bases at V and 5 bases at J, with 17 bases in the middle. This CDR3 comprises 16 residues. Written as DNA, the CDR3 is TGTGCCAGCAGCTTTGGTCGCGGCAGGGGAGATCAGCCCCAGCATTTT. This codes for CASSFGRGRGDQPQHF.